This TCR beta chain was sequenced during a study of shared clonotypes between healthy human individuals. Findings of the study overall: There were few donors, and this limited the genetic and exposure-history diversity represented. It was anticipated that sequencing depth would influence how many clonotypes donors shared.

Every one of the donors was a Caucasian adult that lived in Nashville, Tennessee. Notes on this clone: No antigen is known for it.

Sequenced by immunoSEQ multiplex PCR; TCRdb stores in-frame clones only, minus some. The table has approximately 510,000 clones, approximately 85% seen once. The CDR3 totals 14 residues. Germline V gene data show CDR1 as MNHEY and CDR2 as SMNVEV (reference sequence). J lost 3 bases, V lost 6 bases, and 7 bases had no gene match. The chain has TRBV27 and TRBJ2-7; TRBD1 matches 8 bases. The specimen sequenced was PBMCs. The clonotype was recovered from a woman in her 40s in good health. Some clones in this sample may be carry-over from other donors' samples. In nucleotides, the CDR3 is TGTGCCAGCAGCAGCTCTGGACAGGGCTACGAGCAGTACTTC. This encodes CASSSSGQGYEQYF.